This TCR beta chain comes out of a study of OX40 agonist ivuxolimab in advanced cancers. Clones were read by immunoSEQ multiplex PCR, and TCRdb kept only the in-frame ones, dropping some. The sample shows some 6,000 clones, over 70% of them seen only once. The starting material was CD4+ or CD8+ T cells sorted from blood, obtained in a trial of the OX40 agonist ivuxolimab. This TCR was sampled from an adult with an advanced solid tumor such as melanoma, head and neck, liver or kidney cancer.

The CDR3: CASTKLGRTSGDTQYF. The CDR3 DNA reads as TGTGCCAGCACCAAACTAGGACGGACTAGCGGGGATACGCAGTATTTT. V gene TRBV9 combines with J gene TRBJ2-3; 11 bases line up with TRBD2. Trimming at V came to 6 bases and at J to 6 bases, leaving 12 bases not matched to a gene. Germline V gene sequence: CDR1 SGDLS, CDR2 YYNGEE. The length of the CDR3 is 16 residues.